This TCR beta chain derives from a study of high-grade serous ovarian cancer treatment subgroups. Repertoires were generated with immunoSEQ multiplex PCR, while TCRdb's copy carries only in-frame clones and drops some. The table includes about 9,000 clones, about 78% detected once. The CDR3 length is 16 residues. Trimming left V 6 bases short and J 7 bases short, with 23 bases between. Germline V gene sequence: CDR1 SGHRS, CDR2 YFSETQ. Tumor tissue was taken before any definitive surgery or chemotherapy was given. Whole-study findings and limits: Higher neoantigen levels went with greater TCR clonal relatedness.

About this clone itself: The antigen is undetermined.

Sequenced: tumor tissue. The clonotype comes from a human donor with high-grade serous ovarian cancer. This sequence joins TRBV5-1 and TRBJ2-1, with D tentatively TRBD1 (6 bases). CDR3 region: CASTKTITQGRNEQFF. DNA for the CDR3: TGCGCCAGCACCAAAACAATTACACAGGGTCGGAATGAGCAGTTCTTC.